In its sample, the clone carrying this T cell receptor (beta chain) was seen many times. Its antigen is unidentified. Library construction for TCR beta used iRepertoire HTBI primers and Arm-PCR of CDR3 regions. TCRdb re-called the multiplex PCR reads through MiXCR, storing one row per CDR3 protein. The table includes approximately 400,000 distinct CDR3 sequences, about 15% detected once. Germline lookup yields CDR1 MNHEY and CDR2 SMNVEV (reference sequence). V was shortened by 4 bases and J by 0 bases, with 4 bases between the two germline ends. The CDR3 runs 13 residues. This sample was taken from a study of regulatory T cells in long-lasting Graves disease. Study-level results: TRBV28, TRBJ1-2 and TRBJ2-5 emerged as the favored segments in persistent disease.

Time point described: newly diagnosed GD, antithyroid drugs for less than 3 months. Preparation of the TCR library used RNA extracted from PBMCs. These data were likewise used in another study, on T cells in Graves' hyperthyroidism and ophthalmopathy. That source adds: Stable disease denoted Graves' hyperthyroidism without ophthalmopathy progression within 18 months. A first-round RT-PCR of the TCR CDR3 used the HTBI primer set.

The chain has TRBV27 and TRBJ1-5, with D hard to call. This TCR was recovered from a woman in her thirties with Graves disease. Sequencing used peripheral blood mononuclear cells (PBMCs), obtained at new diagnosis, from a patient treated with antithyroid drugs. The chain's CDR3 is CASSSYSNQPQHF. The CDR3 DNA sequence: TGTGCCAGCAGTTCATATAGCAATCAGCCCCAGCATTTT.